A selection of T cell receptor beta chains follows, all from one sample in a study of T cells expressing NK-cell markers. TCRdb re-analyzed the 5' RACE reads; it lists each CDR3 protein once, without DNA. Its table records about 550,000 distinct CDR3 sequences. The sequenced sample consisted of blood T cells: a sorted CD56 or NKG2C T cell subset, CD4+ or CD8+ T cells, or bulk PBMC T cells (not recorded which). The receptor set was obtained from a man aged 18-30 years in good health. The CDR3 runs from the conserved cysteine through the conserved F or W.

v_gene	len	j_gene	CDR3aa
TRBV6-5	15	TRBJ2-2	CASSFRVRNTGELFF
TRBV3-1	14	TRBJ1-1	CASSSYTGFTEAFF
TRBV29-1	14	TRBJ2-3	CSVAPGTGRDTQYF
TRBV4-1	13	TRBJ2-5	CASSQVVIGTQYF
TRBV20-1	14	TRBJ2-1	CSASQTRGYNEQFF
TRBV9	15	TRBJ2-1	CASSVAGTTHNEQFF
TRBV10-3	13	TRBJ1-5	CAISGDREEPQHF
TRBV19	13	TRBJ2-7	CASRGRQHYEQYF
TRBV3-1	14	TRBJ2-7	CASSWTSGIEEQYF
TRBV7-8	14	TRBJ2-3	CASRYRGRADTQYF
TRBV9	16	TRBJ2-1	CASSVGYRSSYNEQFF
TRBV15	15	TRBJ2-5	CATSRDRLAVETQYF
TRBV6-1	16	TRBJ2-1	CASSGETGGAGNEQFF
TRBV6-5	13	TRBJ2-7	CASSYPGQGEQYF
TRBV28	12	TRBJ1-2	CASSFSGRDYTF
TRBV10-3	14	TRBJ2-1	CATAPQGGQYEQFF